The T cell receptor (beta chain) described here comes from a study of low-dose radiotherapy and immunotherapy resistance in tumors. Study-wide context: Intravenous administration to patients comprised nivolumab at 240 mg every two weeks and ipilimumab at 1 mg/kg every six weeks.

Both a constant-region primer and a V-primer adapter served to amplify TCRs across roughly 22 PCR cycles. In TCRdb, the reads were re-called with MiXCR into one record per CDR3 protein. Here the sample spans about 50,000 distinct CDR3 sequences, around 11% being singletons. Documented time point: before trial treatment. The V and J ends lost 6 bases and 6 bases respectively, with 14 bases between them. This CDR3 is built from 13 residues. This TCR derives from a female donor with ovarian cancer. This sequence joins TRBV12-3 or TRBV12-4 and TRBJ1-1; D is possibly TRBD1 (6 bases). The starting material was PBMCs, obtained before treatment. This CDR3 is CASSHGTPPEAFF. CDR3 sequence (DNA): TGTGCCAGCAGCCACGGGACACCTCCTGAAGCTTTCTTT.